The 14 T cell receptor beta chains below were found in one sample sequenced in a study of beta chain features in type 1 diabetes. cDNA synthesis used the whole RNA isolate, giving expressed TCRB sequences. Only in-frame clones appear in the TCRdb table, and some are missing; sequencing was by immunoSEQ multiplex PCR. Of almost 250,000 clones in the sample, 13% to 15% are singletons; the top ten hold more than 0.025%. The sample consisted of naive CD4+ T cells from blood. The receptors originated from a woman aged 40-49 years in good health.

The genes are TRBV2 and TRBJ1-4; D remains ambiguous. The ends were cut back, 1 base at V and 7 bases at J, with 16 bases in the middle. Germline lookup yields CDR1 SNHLY and CDR2 FYNNEI. The CDR3 length is 16 residues. The CDR3 sequence is CASSEVRRTNGEKLFF. Here the CDR3 DNA reads TGTGCCAGCAGTGAAGTGCGGCGAACCAATGGTGAAAAACTGTTTTTT.

This clone turned up a few times. The V gene is TRBV7-8, the J gene TRBJ2-1; 12 bases line up with TRBD2. Germline CDR1 is SGHVS and CDR2 is FQNEAQ. This CDR3 has 17 residues. With 4 bases clipped from V and 4 bases from J, the junction kept 8 bases outside the gene matches. DNA for the CDR3: TGTGCCAGCAGCTCCCAGCCCCTAGCGGGGGGGTACAATGAGCAGTTCTTC. This translates into CASSSQPLAGGYNEQFF.

The chain is built from TRBV5-1 and TRBJ2-3; a possible D gene is TRBD2 (6 bases). The V end was cut by 0 bases, the J end by 4 bases, with 12 bases between. The CDR3 runs to 15 residues. Germline lookup yields CDR1 SGHRS and CDR2 YFSETQ. This chain's CDR3 is CASSLGSPGADTQYF. In nucleotides, the CDR3 is TGCGCCAGCAGCTTGGGGTCGCCGGGGGCAGATACGCAGTATTTT. Full variable domain (missing parts from reference TRBV5-1 and TRBJ2-3): KAGVTQTPRYLIKTRGQQVTLSCSPISGHRSVSWYQQTPGQGLQFLFEYFSETQRNKGNFPGRFSGRQFSNSRSEMNVSTLELGDSALYLCASSLGSPGADTQYFGPGTRLTVL.

The table lists this clone with a few counts. The chain couples TRBV7-9 to TRBJ1-3, with TRBD1 matching 7 bases. This CDR3 is built from 15 residues. The V gene's germline CDR1 is SEHNR and CDR2 FQNEAQ (reference sequence). With V trimmed by 3 bases and J by 3 bases, 5 bases remained unmatched. The DNA of the CDR3 is TGTGCCAGCAGCTTGGAGACAGGGTTTGGAAACACCATATATTTT. It encodes CASSLETGFGNTIYF.

This clone was detected only a few times. V is TRBV7-2 and J is TRBJ2-1, with 13 nucleotides matching TRBD2. With V trimmed by 6 bases and J by 7 bases, 6 bases remained unmatched. Per germline, CDR1 SGHTA and CDR2 FQGNSA. CDR3 size: 15 residues. The CDR3 DNA is TGTGCCAGCAGAACTAGCGGGGGGGCTGGGAATGAGCAGTTCTTC. This gives the protein CASRTSGGAGNEQFF.

V usage is TRBV7-2 and J usage is TRBJ1-1; no firm D call. Trimming took 3 bases from V and 6 from J, leaving 11 bases between them. The CDR3 is 13 amino acids. Germline V gene data show CDR1 as SGHTA and CDR2 as FQGNSA. The CDR3 loop is CASSFLGSAEAFF. As DNA, the CDR3 is TGTGCCAGCAGCTTTCTCGGGAGCGCTGAAGCTTTCTTT. The full variable domain, rest sourced from reference TRBV7-2 and TRBJ1-1, is GAGVSQSPSNKVTEKGKDVELRCDPISGHTALYWYRQSLGQGLEFLIYFQGNSAPDKSGLPSDRFSAERTGGSVSTLTIQRTQQEDSAVYLCASSFLGSAEAFFGQGTRLTVV.

The V call is TRBV5-8, the J call TRBJ2-5; 11 bases are shared with TRBD2. Germline V gives CDR1 SGHTS, CDR2 YDEGEE. V was clipped by 9 bases and J by 4 bases; unmatched bases: 14. The CDR3 extends over 16 amino acids. DNA of the CDR3: TGTGCCATCTCCTCCGGACAGCTAGCGGGGGGAGAGACCCAGTACTTC. Translating it yields CAISSGQLAGGETQYF.

V is TRBV19 and J is TRBJ2-3, with TRBD1 matching over 8 bases. The CDR3 spans 12 residues. Germline V gene data show CDR1 as LNHDA and CDR2 as SQIVND (reference sequence). J lost 6 bases, V lost 10 bases, and 6 bases had no gene match. The CDR3 spells CAISDREDTQYF. Written as DNA, the CDR3 is TGTGCCATTTCGGACAGGGAGGATACGCAGTATTTT.

The chain has TRBV27 and TRBJ2-1, with 11 bases matching TRBD2. J gave up 7 bases and V 2 bases, and 4 bases lay outside the gene matches. The CDR3 runs 15 residues. In germline, CDR1 is MNHEY, CDR2 SMNVEV (reference sequence). In nucleotides, the CDR3 is TGTGCCAGCAGTTTAACGAGACTAGCGGGGAATGAGCAGTTCTTC. This codes for CASSLTRLAGNEQFF.

This clone showed up just a few times. The V and J genes are TRBV9 and TRBJ1-1; tentatively, D is TRBD1 (6 bases). Trimming stripped 4 bases from V and 7 bases from J, with 11 bases between. Germline V lookup: CDR1 SGDLS, CDR2 YYNGEE. The length of the CDR3 is 12 residues. CDR3 in amino acids: CASSSRQDEAFF. CDR3 nucleotide sequence: TGTGCCAGCAGCTCACGACAGGATGAAGCTTTCTTT.

The V and J genes are TRBV6-5 and TRBJ2-3, with D possibly TRBD1 on 5 matching bases. This CDR3 has 16 residues. Per germline, CDR1 MNHEY and CDR2 SVGAGI. Trimming shortened V by 0 bases and J by 0 bases, and 10 bases separated the two germline ends. CDR3 loop: CASSYSRGPSTDTQYF. The CDR3 DNA is TGTGCCAGCAGTTACTCAAGGGGCCCTAGCACAGATACGCAGTATTTT.

This clone has only a few counts. CDR3 nucleotides: TGTGCCAGTATGGGACAGGGGGCGGGAAGCTACGAGCAGTACTTC. As protein: CASMGQGAGSYEQYF. The chain employs TRBV19 and TRBJ2-7; TRBD1 agrees at 12 bases. The CDR3 covers 15 residues. From germline, CDR1 is LNHDA and CDR2 SQIVND (reference sequence). V lost 7 bases to trimming and J lost 3 bases; unmatched junction nucleotides: 7. Full variable domain (missing parts from reference TRBV19 and TRBJ2-7): DGGITQSPKYLFRKEGQNVTLSCEQNLNHDAMYWYRQDPGQGLRLIYYSQIVNDFQKGDIAEGYSVSREKKESFPLTVTSAQKNPTAFYLCASMGQGAGSYEQYFGPGTRLTVT.

The chain combines TRBV5-1 with TRBJ2-1; TRBD1 might be the D (6 bases). Trimming pared 3 bases from V and 6 bases from J, leaving 13 bases between. The CDR3 length is 14 residues. Looked up from germline, CDR1 is SGHRS and CDR2 is YFSETQ. The CDR3 sequence: CASSSRTASNEQFF. CDR3 DNA: TGCGCCAGCAGCTCCCGGACAGCAAGCAATGAGCAGTTCTTC.

With regard to this clone: This same CDR3 is encoded by further DNA sequences in the sample. The CDR3 loop is CASSLGSGRETQYF. The CDR3 DNA reads as TGCGCCAGCAGCTTGGGTAGCGGGCGTGAGACCCAGTACTTC. The J gene is TRBJ2-5, the V gene TRBV5-1, with TRBD2 matching 7 bases. J was trimmed by 5 bases and V by 0 bases; bases with no gene match: 4. CDR1 and CDR2 from the germline V gene are SGHRS and YFSETQ. The CDR3 runs to 14 residues.